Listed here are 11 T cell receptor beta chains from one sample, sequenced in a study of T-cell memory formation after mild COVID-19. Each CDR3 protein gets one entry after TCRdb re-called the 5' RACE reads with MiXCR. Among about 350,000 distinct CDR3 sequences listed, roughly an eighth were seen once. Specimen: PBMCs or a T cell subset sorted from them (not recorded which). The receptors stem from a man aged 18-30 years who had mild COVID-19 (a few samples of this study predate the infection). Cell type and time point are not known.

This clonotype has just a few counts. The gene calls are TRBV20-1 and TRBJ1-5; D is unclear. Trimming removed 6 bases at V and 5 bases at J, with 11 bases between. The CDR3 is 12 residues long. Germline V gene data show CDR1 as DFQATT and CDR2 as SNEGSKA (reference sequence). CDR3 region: CSASKGDQPQHF. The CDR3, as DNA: TGCAGTGCCAGTAAGGGAGATCAGCCCCAGCATTTT.

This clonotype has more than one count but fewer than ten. CDR3: CASSIARGTDTQYF. In DNA form, the CDR3 reads TGTGCCAGCAGTATAGCGCGAGGCACAGATACGCAGTATTTT. The rearrangement links TRBV6-5 to TRBJ2-3, with D possibly being TRBD2 (5 bases). The V end lost 5 bases, the J end lost 1 base, and 10 bases lay between the germline ends. CDR1 and CDR2 from the germline V gene are MNHEY and SVGAGI. The CDR3 totals 14 residues.

CDR3 region: CSVEGGWEAFF. CDR3 in DNA: TGCAGCGTTGAGGGAGGGTGGGAAGCTTTCTTT. The chain combines TRBV29-1 with TRBJ1-1; no firm D call. The CDR3 contains 11 residues. Germline-derived CDR1 and CDR2 are SQVTM and ANQGSEA. The V and J ends lost 3 bases and 8 bases respectively, with 10 bases between them.

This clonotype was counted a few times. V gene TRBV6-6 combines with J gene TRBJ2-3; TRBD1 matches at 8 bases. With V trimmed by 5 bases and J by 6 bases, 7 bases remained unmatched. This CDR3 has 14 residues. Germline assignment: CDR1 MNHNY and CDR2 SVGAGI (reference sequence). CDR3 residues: CASSTTGALDTQYF. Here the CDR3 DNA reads TGTGCCAGCAGTACGACAGGGGCCTTGGATACGCAGTATTTT.

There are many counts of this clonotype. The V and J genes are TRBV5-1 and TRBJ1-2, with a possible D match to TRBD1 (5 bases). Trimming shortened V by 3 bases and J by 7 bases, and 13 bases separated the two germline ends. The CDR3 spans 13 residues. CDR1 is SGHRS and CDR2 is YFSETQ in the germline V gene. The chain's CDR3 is CASSSGRDPGYTF. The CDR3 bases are TGCGCCAGCAGCTCCGGCAGGGATCCTGGCTACACCTTC.

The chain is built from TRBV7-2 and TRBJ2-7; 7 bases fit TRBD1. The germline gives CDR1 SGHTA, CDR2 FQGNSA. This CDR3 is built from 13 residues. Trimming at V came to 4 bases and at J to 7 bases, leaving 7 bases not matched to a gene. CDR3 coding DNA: TGTGCCAGCAGCTCCCGACAGGGCGGGGAGCAGTACGTC. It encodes CASSSRQGGEQYV.

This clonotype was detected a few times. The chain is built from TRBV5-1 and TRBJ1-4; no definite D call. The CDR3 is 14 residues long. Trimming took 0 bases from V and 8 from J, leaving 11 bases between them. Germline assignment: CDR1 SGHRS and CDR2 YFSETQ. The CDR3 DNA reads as TGCGCCAGCAGCTTGGGGCGGACGAGGGAAAAACTGTTTTTT. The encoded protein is CASSLGRTREKLFF.

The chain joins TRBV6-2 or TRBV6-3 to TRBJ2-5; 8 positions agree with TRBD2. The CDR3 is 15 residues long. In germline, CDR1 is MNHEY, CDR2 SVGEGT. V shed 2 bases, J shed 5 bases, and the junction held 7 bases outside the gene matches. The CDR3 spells CASSYKRGIEETQYF. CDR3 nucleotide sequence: TGTGCCAGCAGTTACAAGCGGGGGATTGAGGAGACCCAGTACTTC.

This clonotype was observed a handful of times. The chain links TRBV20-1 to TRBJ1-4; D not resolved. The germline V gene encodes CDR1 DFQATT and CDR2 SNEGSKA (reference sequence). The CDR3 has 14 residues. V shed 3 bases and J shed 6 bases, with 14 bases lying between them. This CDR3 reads CSARVGFPYEKLFF. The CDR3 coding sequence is TGCAGTGCTAGGGTGGGGTTCCCATATGAAAAACTGTTTTTT.

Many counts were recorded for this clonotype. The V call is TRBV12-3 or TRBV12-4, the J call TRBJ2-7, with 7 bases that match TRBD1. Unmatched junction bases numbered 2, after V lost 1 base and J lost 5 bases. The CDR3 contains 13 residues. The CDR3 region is CASSLGQGNEQYV. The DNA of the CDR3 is TGTGCCAGCAGTTTAGGACAGGGAAACGAGCAGTACGTC.

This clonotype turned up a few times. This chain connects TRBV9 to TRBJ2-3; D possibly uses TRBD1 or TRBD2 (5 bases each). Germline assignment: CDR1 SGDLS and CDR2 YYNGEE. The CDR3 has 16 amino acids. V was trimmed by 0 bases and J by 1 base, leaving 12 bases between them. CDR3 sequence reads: CASSVGRGVGTDTQYF. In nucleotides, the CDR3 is TGTGCCAGCAGCGTAGGACGGGGCGTAGGCACAGATACGCAGTATTTT.